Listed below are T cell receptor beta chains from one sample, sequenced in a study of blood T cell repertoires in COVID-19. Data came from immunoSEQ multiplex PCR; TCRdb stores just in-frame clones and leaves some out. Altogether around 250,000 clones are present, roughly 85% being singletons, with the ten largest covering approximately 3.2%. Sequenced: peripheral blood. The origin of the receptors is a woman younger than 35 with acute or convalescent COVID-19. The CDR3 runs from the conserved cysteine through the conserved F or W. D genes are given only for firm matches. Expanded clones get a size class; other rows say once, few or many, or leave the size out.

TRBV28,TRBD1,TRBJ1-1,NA,TGTGCCAGCAGTTTATTGACAGGGAGAGGCACTGAAGCTTTCTTT,CASSLLTGRGTEAFF
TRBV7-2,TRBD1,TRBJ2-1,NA,TGTGCCAGCACCCTGGGACAGGGACTGGTTGAGCAGTTCTTC,CASTLGQGLVEQFF
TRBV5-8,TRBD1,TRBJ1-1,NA,TGTGCCAGCAGCTTTGGGACAGGGCTGAACACTGAAGCTTTCTTT,CASSFGTGLNTEAFF
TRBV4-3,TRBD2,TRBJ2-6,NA,TGCGCCAGCAGCTCAAGACTAGCGGAATTCTCTGGGGCCAACGTCCTGACTTTC,CASSSRLAEFSGANVLTF
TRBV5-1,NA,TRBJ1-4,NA,TGCGCCAGCAGCGAGCAGGGAGGGGGTGAAAAACTGTTTTTT,CASSEQGGGEKLFF
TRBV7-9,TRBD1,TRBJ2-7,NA,TGTGCCAGCAGCACCGACCGGGACAGGGCGGAGGAGCAGTACTTC,CASSTDRDRAEEQYF
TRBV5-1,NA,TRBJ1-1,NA,TGCGCCAGCAGCTTTCAGGGTCAGAACACTGAAGCTTTCTTT,CASSFQGQNTEAFF
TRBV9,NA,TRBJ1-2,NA,TGTGCCAGCAGCGTAGCCAAAGGGCAGGGAAGCTTTAACTATGGCTACACCTTC,CASSVAKGQGSFNYGYTF
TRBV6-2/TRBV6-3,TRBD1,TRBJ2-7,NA,TGTGCCAGCAGCCCAGCCCGGGACAGGGGGATATCCTACGAGCAGTACTTC,CASSPARDRGISYEQYF
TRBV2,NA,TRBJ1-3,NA,TGTGCCAGCATCTCAGGTGGACAGACCTCTGGAAACACCATATATTTT,CASISGGQTSGNTIYF
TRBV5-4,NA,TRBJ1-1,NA,TGTGCCAGCAGTATCTCAGGGGCTGACACTGAAGCTTTCTTT,CASSISGADTEAFF
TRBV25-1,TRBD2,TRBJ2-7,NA,TGTGCCAGCAGTGAGGTAAGCGGGAGTTGGACCTACGAGCAGTACTTC,CASSEVSGSWTYEQYF
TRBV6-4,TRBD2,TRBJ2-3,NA,TGTGCCAGCAGCATAGCGGGAGGGAGCACAGATACGCAGTATTTT,CASSIAGGSTDTQYF
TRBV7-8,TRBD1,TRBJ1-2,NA,TGTGCCAGCAGCGGACGCGGACAGGGTATCTATGGCTACACCTTC,CASSGRGQGIYGYTF
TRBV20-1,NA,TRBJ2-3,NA,TGCAGTGCTAGTCAAAGGGCGGGGAACACAGATACGCAGTATTTT,CSASQRAGNTDTQYF
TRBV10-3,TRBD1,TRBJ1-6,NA,TGTGCCATCAGTGGACAAGAATTCTACACAGGGGGAGTAAATAATTCACCCCTCCACTTT,CAISGQEFYTGGVNNSPLHF
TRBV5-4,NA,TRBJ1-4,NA,TGTGCCAGCAGCTTAGAAGGGGGAAAACTGTTTTTT,CASSLEGGKLFF
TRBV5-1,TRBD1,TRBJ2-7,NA,TGCGCCAGCAGCTTCGACAGCCGGGACAGAATCTCCTACGAGCAGTACTTC,CASSFDSRDRISYEQYF
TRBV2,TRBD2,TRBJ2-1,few,TGTGCCAGCAAAACTAGCGGGAGCATTCGAGGGGAGCAGTTCTTC,CASKTSGSIRGEQFF
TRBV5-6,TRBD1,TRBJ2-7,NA,TGTGCCAGTTTGCTAGGACAGGGGAACCCCTACGAGCAGTACTTC,CASLLGQGNPYEQYF
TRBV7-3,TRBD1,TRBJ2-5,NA,TGTGCCAGCAGCGCCCACAGGGGTTCCCAAGAGACCCAGTACTTC,CASSAHRGSQETQYF
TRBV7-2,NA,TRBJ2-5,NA,TGTGCCAGCAGCTGGGGAAGGTTGGACAGCCAAGAGACCCAGTACTTC,CASSWGRLDSQETQYF
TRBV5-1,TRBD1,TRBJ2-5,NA,TGCGCCAGCAGCTTTACAGTACACACCCTCCGGGACAGGGACCAAGAGACCCAGTACTTC,CASSFTVHTLRDRDQETQYF
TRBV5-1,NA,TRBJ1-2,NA,TGCGCCAGCAGCTTGGAATTTGGAGACTATGGCTACACCTTC,CASSLEFGDYGYTF
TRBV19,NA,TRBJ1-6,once,TGTGCCAGTAGGGCGGTCTCCAGCTCCTATAATTCACCCCTCCACTTT,CASRAVSSSYNSPLHF
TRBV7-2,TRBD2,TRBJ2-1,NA,TGTGCCAGCAGCCCCGTTGCTAGCGGGAGGGCCTACAATGAGCAGTTCTTC,CASSPVASGRAYNEQFF
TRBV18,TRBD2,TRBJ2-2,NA,TGTGCCAGCTCACCAATGGCCCTAGCGGACTCCGGGGAGCTGTTTTTT,CASSPMALADSGELFF
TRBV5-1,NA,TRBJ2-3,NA,TGCGCCAGCAGTTATTTAGATACGCAGTATTTT,CASSYLDTQYF
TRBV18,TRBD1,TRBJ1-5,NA,TGTGCCAGCTCACGGACAGGGGCCAATCAGCCCCAGCATTTT,CASSRTGANQPQHF
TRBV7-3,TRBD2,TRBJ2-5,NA,TGTGCCAGCAGCTTAAGTGGTAGCGGGAGCGTAGAGACCCAGTACTTC,CASSLSGSGSVETQYF
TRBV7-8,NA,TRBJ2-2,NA,TGTGCCAGCAGCTTAGCGGCAGGGAACACCGGGGAGCTGTTTTTT,CASSLAAGNTGELFF